The 15 T cell receptor beta chains below all came from one sample that was sequenced in a study of CD8 T cells in ankylosing spondylitis (dated by TCRdb to 2016 to 2017). Receptor amplification or capture employed 5' RACE. The listed sequencing device is Illumina HiSeq 2500. TCRdb cleaned the public reads at Q25 with fastp, built clones with MiXCR and kept in-frame beta chains. Rows with one shared CDR3 protein collapse into an entry with the most common genes and DNA. Recorded for this sample are 250,000 to 350,000 distinct CDR3 sequences; 20% of them occurred a single time. Roughly 8% of the sample is held by the ten biggest clonotypes. The specimen sequenced was blood, either unsorted or a sorted T cell fraction (not recorded which). These receptors all come from a male donor with ankylosing spondylitis or in good health (not recorded which).

The sample holds a few counts of this clonotype. The chain employs TRBV29-1 and TRBJ2-5; unclear D gene. The CDR3 spans 14 residues. From germline, CDR1 is SQVTM and CDR2 ANQGSEA. Trimming shortened V by 4 bases and J by 1 base, and 13 bases separated the two germline ends. The CDR3 region is CSVGTAGGQETQYF. The DNA for the CDR3 is TGCAGCGTTGGGACCGCTGGCGGCCAAGAGACCCAGTACTTC.

About this clonotype: A read error may produce the germline difference seen at one junction end. The genes are TRBV6-5 and TRBJ2-1; D is uncertain. The CDR3 is 13 residues long. Germline assignment: CDR1 MNHEY and CDR2 SVGAGI. In nucleotides, the CDR3 is TGTGCCAGCAGTTACTCTAGATACATTGAGCAGTTCTTC. Residues: CASSYSRYIEQFF.

The chain is built from TRBV5-1 and TRBJ1-1; possible D gene TRBD1, 5 bases. V lost 0 bases and J lost 6, with 15 bases in between. This CDR3 contains 15 residues. In germline, CDR1 is SGHRS, CDR2 YFSETQ. As DNA, the CDR3 is TGCGCCAGCAGCTTGGCCAGACGGGCGGGGGCTGAAGCTTTCTTT. Translation: CASSLARRAGAEAFF. The variable domain in full, with the rest retrieved from reference TRBV5-1 and TRBJ1-1, is KAGVTQTPRYLIKTRGQQVTLSCSPISGHRSVSWYQQTPGQGLQFLFEYFSETQRNKGNFPGRFSGRQFSNSRSEMNVSTLELGDSALYLCASSLARRAGAEAFFGQGTRLTVV.

This clonotype was observed a few times. CDR3 nucleotide sequence: TGCAGCGTTGAGGTGTCAAGGGCTATTGGCATTCAGTACTTC. Translating gives CSVEVSRAIGIQYF. The chain links TRBV29-1 to TRBJ2-4; no firm D call. This CDR3 region has 14 residues. V lost 3 bases and J 9 bases, leaving 18 bases between the germline ends. Germline values: CDR1 SQVTM, CDR2 ANQGSEA. The full variable domain, its missing parts supplied by reference TRBV29-1 and TRBJ2-4, is SAVISQKPSRDICQRGTSLTIQCQVDSQVTMMFWYRQQPGQSLTLIATANQGSEATYESGFVIDKFPISRPNLTFSTLTVSNMSPEDSSIYLCSVEVSRAIGIQYFGAGTRLSVL.

This sequence joins TRBV27 and TRBJ2-1; 11 bases map to TRBD2. J was trimmed by 4 bases and V by 8 bases; bases with no gene match: 10. Germline V gene lookup returns CDR1 MNHEY and CDR2 SMNVEV (reference sequence). The CDR3 is 16 amino acids. CDR3 residues: CASRRRGLADYNEQFF. The CDR3 nucleotides are TGTGCCAGCCGAAGGAGGGGACTAGCGGATTACAATGAGCAGTTCTTC.

CDR3 amino acids: CASSQDRLGLLSSEAFF. CDR3 DNA: TGTGCCAGCAGCCAAGATCGTCTCGGACTATTAAGTTCTGAAGCTTTCTTT. The chain is built from TRBV4-2 and TRBJ1-1; D not resolved. Germline CDR1 is LGHNA and CDR2 is YNFKEQ. The CDR3 spans 17 residues. The V and J ends lost 0 bases and 6 bases respectively, with 20 bases between them.

The rearrangement joins TRBV11-1 to TRBJ2-2; D is ambiguous. The CDR3 has 14 amino acids. The V gene's germline CDR1 is SGHAT and CDR2 FQDESV (reference sequence). Between the trimmed V and J ends, which lost 2 bases and 1 base, there was a span of 5 bases. The CDR3 nucleotides are TGTGCCAGCAGCTTACGGAAGAACACCGGGGAGCTGTTTTTT. Translating it yields CASSLRKNTGELFF.

V is TRBV3-1 and J is TRBJ1-6, with no clear D. The CDR3 covers 15 residues. The germline V gene has CDR1 LGHDT and CDR2 YNNKEL (reference sequence). The V gene lost 0 bases and the J gene lost 2 bases, with 5 bases spanning the gap. CDR3 in amino acids: CASSQEGTYNSPLHF. The CDR3, as DNA: TGTGCCAGCAGCCAAGAAGGCACCTATAATTCACCCCTCCACTTT.

This clonotype was counted ten times or more. The chain recombines TRBV12-3 or TRBV12-4 with TRBJ1-2, with 8 bases matching TRBD1. The junction had 7 bases not matched to a gene; V was cut back by 2 bases and J by 2 bases. The CDR3 is made up of 16 amino acids. The CDR3 DNA is TGTGCCAGCAGTTTACGGCCAGGGGGCCCCAACTATGGCTACACCTTC. This gives the protein CASSLRPGGPNYGYTF.

The chain joins TRBV6-2 or TRBV6-3 to TRBJ1-1; a possible D gene is TRBD1 (6 bases). V lost 6 bases, J lost 10 bases, and 18 bases lay in between. In germline, CDR1 is MNHEY, CDR2 SVGEGT. The CDR3 totals 13 residues. CDR3 amino acids: CASSDWGGSGAFF. DNA of the CDR3: TGTGCCAGCAGCGACTGGGGGGGCTCCGGAGCTTTCTTT.

The chain combines TRBV12-3 or TRBV12-4 with TRBJ2-2, with 8 bases lining up with TRBD1. This CDR3 spans 15 amino acids. V dropped 6 bases and J dropped 4; count of bases not matched to a gene: 7. This CDR3 reads CASSADREPTGELFF. The CDR3, as DNA: TGTGCCAGCAGCGCGGACAGGGAACCCACCGGGGAGCTGTTTTTT.

In its sample, this clonotype was seen many times. The rearrangement joins TRBV9 to TRBJ1-5, with TRBD1 identical over 10 bases. Germline V CDR1 and CDR2: SGDLS, YYNGEE. The CDR3 runs to 15 residues. The ends lost 0 bases at V and 4 bases at J; junction bases unmatched: 1. The CDR3 loop reads CASSVGTGGNQPQHF. For the CDR3, the DNA is TGTGCCAGCAGCGTAGGGACAGGGGGGAATCAGCCCCAGCATTTT.

The chain employs TRBV18 and TRBJ1-4; tentatively, D is TRBD1 (5 bases). Between the trimmed V and J ends, which lost 6 bases and 5 bases, there was a span of 10 bases. Germline CDR1 and CDR2: KGHSH and LQKENI. The CDR3 covers 13 residues. The CDR3: CASSPGGNEKLFF. The CDR3, as DNA: TGTGCCAGCTCGCCGGGGGGGAATGAAAAACTGTTTTTT.

The sample holds a few counts of this clonotype. The chain recombines TRBV20-1 with TRBJ1-1; 9 bases map to TRBD1. The CDR3 is 15 residues long. From germline, CDR1 is DFQATT and CDR2 SNEGSKA (reference sequence). V was pared by 0 bases and J by 11 bases, with 13 bases of the junction left unmatched. CDR3 bases: TGCAGTGCTAGAGAAATCGTTAAACAGGGGGCGCAGGCTTTCTTT. Translating it yields CSAREIVKQGAQAFF.

Concerning this clonotype itself: The junction shows a germline mismatch at one end, possibly a read error. The CDR3 is CANSFGAGGTDTQYF. The CDR3 region has the DNA TGTGCCAACAGCTTCGGAGCGGGGGGGACAGATACGCAGTATTTT. The chain recombines TRBV7-2 with TRBJ2-3; the match to TRBD2 covers 10 bases. The germline CDR1 and CDR2 sequences are SGHTA and FQGNSA. CDR3 length equals 15 residues.